One and the same sample provided the 3 T cell receptor beta chains below, sequenced in a study of T cells in Graves' hyperthyroidism and ophthalmopathy. RNA transcripts served as the template for amplifying TCR beta CDR3 regions. Carried out on the TCR CDR3, a first-round RT-PCR used the HTBI primer set. Via MiXCR, TCRdb re-called the multiplex PCR reads, giving one row per CDR3 protein. The sample has about 400,000 distinct CDR3 sequences; roughly 14% are singletons. The sequencing input was blood. Receptors were obtained from a man younger than 30 with Graves' ophthalmopathy.

The DNA for the CDR3 is TGTGCCAGCTCACCGGCGGGTGTTTCGTGGACCCAGTACTTC. It is translated as CASSPAGVSWTQYF. The V and J genes are TRBV18 and TRBJ2-5, with D tentatively TRBD2 (5 bases). Germline V gene sequence: CDR1 KGHSH, CDR2 LQKENI. CDR3 length: 14 residues. The germline V and J ends were trimmed by 3 bases and 7 bases, with 15 bases remaining between them.

This clonotype was counted ten times or more. V is TRBV12-3 or TRBV12-4 and J is TRBJ1-1; TRBD1 might be the D (5 bases). V was trimmed by 5 bases and J by 11 bases, leaving 12 bases between them. The CDR3 consists of 11 residues. Written as DNA, the CDR3 is TGTGCCAGCAGTCCAGGGTATTTGGCTTTCTTT. It yields the protein CASSPGYLAFF.

This clonotype was counted at least ten times. This chain connects TRBV20-1 to TRBJ2-7, with TRBD2 matching 12 bases. The germline V gene encodes CDR1 DFQATT and CDR2 SNEGSKA (reference sequence). Trimming cost V 5 bases and J 2 bases; bases outside gene matches: 13. The CDR3 length is 17 residues. The CDR3 loop is CSAPGQGTSGLAYEQYF. CDR3 in DNA: TGCAGTGCTCCGGGACAGGGGACTAGCGGGTTGGCCTACGAGCAGTACTTC.